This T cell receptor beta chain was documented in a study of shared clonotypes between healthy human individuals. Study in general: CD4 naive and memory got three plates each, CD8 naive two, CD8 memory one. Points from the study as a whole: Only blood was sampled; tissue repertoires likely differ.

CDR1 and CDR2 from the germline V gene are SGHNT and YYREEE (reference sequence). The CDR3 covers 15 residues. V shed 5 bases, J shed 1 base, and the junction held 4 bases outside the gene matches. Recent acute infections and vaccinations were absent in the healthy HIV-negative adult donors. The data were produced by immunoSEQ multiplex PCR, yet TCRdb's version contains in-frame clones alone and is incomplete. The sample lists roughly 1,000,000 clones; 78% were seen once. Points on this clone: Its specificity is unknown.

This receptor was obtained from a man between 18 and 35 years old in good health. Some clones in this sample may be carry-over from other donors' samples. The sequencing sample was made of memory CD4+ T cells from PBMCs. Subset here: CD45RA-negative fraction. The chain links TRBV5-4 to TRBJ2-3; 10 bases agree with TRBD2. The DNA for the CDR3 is TGTGCCAGCAGTTCCGGGACTAGCGGCACAGATACGCAGTATTTT. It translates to CASSSGTSGTDTQYF.